A selection of T cell receptor beta chains follows, all from one sample in a study of T-cell memory formation after mild COVID-19. TCRdb re-called the 5' RACE reads with MiXCR, one entry per CDR3 protein. The sample gives about 180,000 distinct CDR3 sequences, approximately 17% of which show up once; under 4.5% is in the top ten. The material sequenced was PBMCs or a T cell subset sorted from them (not recorded which). The source of these receptors is a man younger than 35 who had mild COVID-19 (a few samples of this study predate the infection). Cell type and time point are not known. Both conserved end residues are trimmed from each CDR3. Fields, in order: D gene, V gene, clone size, J gene, CDR3 protein. The D gene is left open where the match is weak. Expanded clones are given a class, and other clones once, few, many or no size at all.

>-|TRBV4-3|many|TRBJ2-5
ASSQEYRGAQETQY
>-|TRBV7-2|-|TRBJ1-2
ASRTGVGVVGYT
>-|TRBV3-1|many|TRBJ1-1
ASSQRVNTEAF
>-|TRBV12-3/TRBV12-4|few|TRBJ1-2
ASGVASYGYT
>-|TRBV11-1|few|TRBJ1-2
ASSVIDRPYGYT
>TRBD1|TRBV24-1|-|TRBJ2-3
ATSDPRQGEGTDTQY
>TRBD1|TRBV10-3|-|TRBJ2-1
AITLDRGNEQF
>TRBD2|TRBV29-1|-|TRBJ2-3
SVDTSGGATDTQY
>-|TRBV7-4|-|TRBJ1-5
ASSLLSAPVGNSNQPQH
>TRBD2|TRBV4-1|few|TRBJ2-5
ASSQQLAGAKTQY
>-|TRBV29-1|-|TRBJ2-5
SVPGPETQY
>TRBD2|TRBV4-3|-|TRBJ2-2
ASSQGGLAGGPGTGELF
>-|TRBV4-2|few|TRBJ1-1
ASSQTTILITEAF
>TRBD1|TRBV2|-|TRBJ1-6
ASGPGQGRSPLH
>TRBD1|TRBV12-3/TRBV12-4|few|TRBJ1-2
ASSPTGAGGYT
>TRBD1|TRBV7-2|many|TRBJ1-6
ASSSQGPNSPLH
>-|TRBV29-1|few|TRBJ2-7
SVGRRGSTYEQY
>TRBD1|TRBV12-3/TRBV12-4|-|TRBJ2-2
ASSPGQTNTGELF
>-|TRBV5-6|many|TRBJ1-4
ASSLVLGTNEKLF
>TRBD1|TRBV6-2/TRBV6-3|-|TRBJ2-5
ASSPRGPRETQY
>-|TRBV5-1|many|TRBJ1-1
ASSLGFEDTEAF
>-|TRBV6-1|-|TRBJ2-3
ASTKEVADPTDTQY
>TRBD1|TRBV10-3|-|TRBJ1-1
AISESDRGGTEAF
>-|TRBV7-9|-|TRBJ2-2
ASSLSAAGELF
>TRBD2|TRBV5-1|-|TRBJ2-5
ASSLGATGGPGQESQY
>-|TRBV29-1|many|TRBJ2-2
SVAGLGGRFTGELF
>-|TRBV6-2/TRBV6-3|few|TRBJ2-7
ASSSPNTGSREQY
>-|TRBV6-4|-|TRBJ2-7
ATVKKGHREQY
>-|TRBV7-8|-|TRBJ2-7
ASARGEQY
>TRBD2|TRBV19|-|TRBJ2-1
ASNLAGGINNEQF
>TRBD1|TRBV20-1|once|TRBJ2-2
SAIRGQGAAGELF
>TRBD1|TRBV4-2|few|TRBJ2-1
ASSQGRWGQGAYNEQF
>TRBD2|TRBV4-3|-|TRBJ2-7
ASSKTSGGASSGYEQY
>-|TRBV28|-|TRBJ1-4
ASSLLQTSTNEKLF
>TRBD2|TRBV10-3|many|TRBJ2-1
ATQVGERGLYNEQF
>-|TRBV24-1|-|TRBJ2-5
ATSDSSGVKTQY
>-|TRBV7-3|-|TRBJ2-2
ASSLLQGGELF
>-|TRBV4-3|few|TRBJ1-4
ASSLRDNEKLF
>TRBD1|TRBV5-4|few|TRBJ2-7
ASSLRQGADEQY
>TRBD1|TRBV5-1|few|TRBJ2-7
ASAISQGQFTYEQY
>-|TRBV14|many|TRBJ2-2
ASSQDLARELF
>-|TRBV6-5|few|TRBJ1-1
ASRPNTDTEAF
>-|TRBV7-9|-|TRBJ1-1
ASSPQGTAF
>TRBD1|TRBV7-7|many|TRBJ2-5
ASSFDRGETQY
>-|TRBV5-1|few|TRBJ2-3
ASSLGPLDTQY
>-|TRBV4-2|-|TRBJ1-1
ASSLGGAQTNTEAF